This T cell receptor beta chain comes out of a study of CD8 T cells in ankylosing spondylitis. Study-wide results and caveats: A motif of eight highly homologous TCR beta variants was seen as apparently characteristic of ankylosing spondylitis blood. Disease-linked clones had a CD8+ phenotype and relatively low frequency in peripheral blood.

V lost 5 bases to trimming and J lost 4 bases; unmatched junction nucleotides: 4. The CDR3 covers 15 residues. Germline V gene sequence: CDR1 SGHTA, CDR2 FQGNSA. Comment on this clonotype: Its specificity is unknown.

Quantitative barcoded 5'-RACE was used to prepare TCR beta libraries. TCRdb fed the 5' RACE reads into MiXCR, producing one record per CDR3 protein. Found here are around 770,000 distinct CDR3 sequences, around 20% of them singletons; the top ten hold around 20%. The TCR was taken from a male donor with ankylosing spondylitis. The specimen sequenced was blood, either unsorted or a sorted T cell fraction (not recorded which). This chain uses TRBV7-2 with TRBJ2-3, with 12 bases identical to TRBD2. CDR3 sequence reads: CASSRRLAGADTQYF. DNA for the CDR3: TGTGCCAGCAGCCGAAGACTAGCGGGAGCAGATACGCAGTATTTT.